The 10 T cell receptor beta chains in this list originate from one sample, sequenced in a study of blood T cell repertoires in COVID-19. Here immunoSEQ multiplex PCR was the method, and the copy in TCRdb shows in-frame clones only, minus some. The sample has approximately 300,000 clones, roughly nine tenths seen once. Sequenced input: PBMCs or T cells enriched from blood (not recorded which). These receptors all stem from a young woman who had recovered from COVID-19.

This clone occurred once. The chain couples TRBV11-3 to TRBJ2-3; D uncertain. The V and J ends lost 5 bases and 4 bases respectively, with 16 bases between them. The CDR3 extends over 15 amino acids. Germline CDR1 and CDR2: SGHNT and YENEEA. Written as DNA, the CDR3 is TGTGCCAGCAGCCCGACGGTGAGCGTCCCAGATACGCAGTATTTT. Amino acids: CASSPTVSVPDTQYF.

The chain uses TRBV28 and TRBJ2-7; possibly TRBD1 for D (6 bases). Germline CDR1 reads MDHEN; CDR2 reads SYDVKM. The CDR3 sequence is 14 residues long. Deletions cut 6 bases from V and 5 bases from J, with 17 bases between. For the CDR3, the DNA is TGTGCCAGCAGCCCATACAGGGAAGCTCACGAGCAGTACTTC. Encoded protein: CASSPYREAHEQYF.

The chain uses TRBV9 and TRBJ2-2; weak D call: TRBD1 (6 bases). Trimming left V 5 bases short and J 1 base short, with 6 bases between. CDR1 is SGDLS, CDR2 YYNGEE, per germline. The CDR3 totals 13 residues. The CDR3 region has the DNA TGTGCCAGCAGGACAGGGAACACCGGGGAGCTGTTTTTT. Residues: CASRTGNTGELFF.

This chain connects TRBV9 to TRBJ2-1; 12 bases fit TRBD2. The CDR3 is 16 residues long. Germline V gives CDR1 SGDLS, CDR2 YYNGEE. Trimming at V came to 5 bases and at J to 2 bases, leaving 5 bases not matched to a gene. CDR3 sequence: CASSEGLAGTYNEQFF. Written as DNA, the CDR3 is TGTGCCAGCAGTGAGGGACTAGCGGGTACCTACAATGAGCAGTTCTTC.

The V call is TRBV6-5, the J call TRBJ2-1; D is possibly TRBD2 (6 bases). Germline V gene sequence: CDR1 MNHEY, CDR2 SVGAGI. This CDR3 is 15 amino acids long. Trimming removed 4 bases from V and 0 bases from J, with 10 bases in between. The CDR3 region is CASSSLTSSYNEQFF. Written as DNA, the CDR3 is TGTGCCAGCAGTTCTCTGACTAGCTCCTACAATGAGCAGTTCTTC.

This chain uses TRBV18 with TRBJ2-1; TRBD2 agrees at 9 bases. The CDR3 is made up of 17 amino acids. Germline CDR1 is KGHSH and CDR2 is LQKENI. V dropped 3 bases and J dropped 7; count of bases not matched to a gene: 13. The CDR3 here is CASSPARGREGRNEQFF. In DNA, the CDR3 is TGTGCCAGCTCACCCGCACGGGGGCGGGAGGGCCGGAATGAGCAGTTCTTC.

This chain links TRBV2 with TRBJ2-3, with D possibly matching TRBD2 (6 bases). V was trimmed by 0 bases and J by 2 bases, leaving 15 bases between them. Germline CDR1 and CDR2: SNHLY and FYNNEI. The CDR3 loop spans 17 amino acids. CDR3 loop: CASSEAGGLIFTDTQYF. CDR3 in DNA: TGTGCCAGCAGTGAAGCGGGAGGCCTAATTTTCACAGATACGCAGTATTTT.

The chain uses TRBV5-1 and TRBJ2-2; TRBD2 aligns across 12 bases. J was trimmed by 6 bases and V by 0 bases; bases with no gene match: 12. The CDR3 is made up of 19 amino acids. Per germline, CDR1 SGHRS and CDR2 YFSETQ. CDR3: CASSLGLTSGGLSAGELFF. Here the CDR3 DNA reads TGCGCCAGCAGCTTGGGGCTGACTAGCGGGGGCCTGTCGGCCGGGGAGCTGTTTTTT.

CDR3 nucleotide sequence: TGTGCCAGCAGTTTAATCGGTGGCGGGGAGCTGTTTTTT. Translated, it gives CASSLIGGGELFF. V and J are TRBV12-3 or TRBV12-4 and TRBJ2-2; no definite D call. This CDR3 is built from 13 residues. V lost 2 bases and J 7 bases, leaving 8 bases between the germline ends.

The chain joins TRBV4-3 to TRBJ2-3; the match to TRBD1 covers 8 bases. The CDR3 sequence is 16 residues long. V shed 0 bases and J 4 bases; nucleotides not matched to a gene: 6. Germline CDR1 LGHNA, CDR2 YSLEER. For the CDR3, the DNA is TGCGCCAGCAGCCAAGAGAGTGGACAGGGTCCAGATACGCAGTATTTT. This gives the protein CASSQESGQGPDTQYF.